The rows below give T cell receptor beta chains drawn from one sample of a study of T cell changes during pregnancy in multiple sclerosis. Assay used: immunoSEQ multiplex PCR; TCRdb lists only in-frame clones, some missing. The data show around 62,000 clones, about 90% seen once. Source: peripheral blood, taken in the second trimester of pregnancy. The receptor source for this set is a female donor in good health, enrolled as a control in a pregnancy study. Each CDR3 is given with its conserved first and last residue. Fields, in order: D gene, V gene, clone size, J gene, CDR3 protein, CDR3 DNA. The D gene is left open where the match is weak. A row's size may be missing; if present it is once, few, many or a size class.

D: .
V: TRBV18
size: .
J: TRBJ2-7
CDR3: CASSPTGTSYEQYF
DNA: TGTGCCAGCTCACCCACAGGGACCTCCTACGAGCAGTACTTC

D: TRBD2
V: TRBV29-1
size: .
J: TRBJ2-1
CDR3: CSALAGGNEQFF
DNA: TGCAGCGCCCTAGCGGGAGGCAATGAGCAGTTCTTC

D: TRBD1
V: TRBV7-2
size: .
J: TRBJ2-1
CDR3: CASSLMGGDRVLF
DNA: TGTGCCAGCAGCTTAATGGGTGGGGACAGGGTCCTCTTC

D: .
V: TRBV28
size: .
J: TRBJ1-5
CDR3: CASSFAGAVRNQPQHF
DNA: TGTGCCAGCAGTTTCGCAGGGGCAGTACGCAATCAGCCCCAGCATTTT

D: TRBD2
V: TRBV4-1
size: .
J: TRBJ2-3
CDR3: CASSPLTIAGGGDTQYF
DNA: TGCGCCAGCAGCCCCTTGACAATAGCGGGGGGAGGAGATACGCAGTATTTT

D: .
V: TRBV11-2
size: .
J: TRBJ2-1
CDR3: CASSLTSSPYNEQFF
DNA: TGTGCCAGCAGCTTGACTAGTTCCCCCTACAATGAGCAGTTCTTC

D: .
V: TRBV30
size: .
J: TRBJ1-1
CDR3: CAWSVGTSGTEAFF
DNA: TGTGCCTGGAGTGTAGGGACTTCAGGGACTGAAGCTTTCTTT

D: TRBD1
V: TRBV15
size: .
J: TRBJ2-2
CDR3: CATSRDSGGETGELFF
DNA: TGTGCCACCAGCAGAGATTCAGGGGGCGAAACCGGGGAGCTGTTTTTT

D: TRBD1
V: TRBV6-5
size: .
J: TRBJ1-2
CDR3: CASSQYTGTGIGYTF
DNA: TGTGCCAGCAGTCAATACACCGGGACAGGGATTGGCTACACCTTC

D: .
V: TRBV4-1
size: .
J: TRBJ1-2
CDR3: CASSPRDSPYGYTF
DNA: TGCGCCAGCAGCCCCCGGGACTCCCCGTATGGCTACACCTTC

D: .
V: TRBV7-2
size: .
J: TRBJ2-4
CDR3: CASSLSDLENIQYF
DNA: TGTGCCAGCAGCTTATCGGACTTGGAAAACATTCAGTACTTC

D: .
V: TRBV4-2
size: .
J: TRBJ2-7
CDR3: CASSQAKLLPSSAEQYF
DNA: TGTGCCAGCAGCCAAGCTAAACTCTTGCCATCCTCCGCCGAGCAGTACTTC

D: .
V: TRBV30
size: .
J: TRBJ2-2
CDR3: CAWEVRGELFF
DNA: TGTGCCTGGGAAGTGAGGGGGGAGCTGTTTTTT

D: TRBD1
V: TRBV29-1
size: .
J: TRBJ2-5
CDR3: CSAGQGANQETQYF
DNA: TGCAGTGCGGGACAGGGGGCGAACCAAGAGACCCAGTACTTC

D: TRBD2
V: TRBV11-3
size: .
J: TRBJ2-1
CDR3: CASSSRLANNEQFF
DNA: TGTGCCAGCAGCTCCAGACTAGCGAACAATGAGCAGTTCTTC

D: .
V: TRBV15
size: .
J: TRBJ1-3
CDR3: CATSYYALSSGNTIYF
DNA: TGTGCCACCAGCTACTATGCCTTAAGCTCTGGAAACACCATATATTTT

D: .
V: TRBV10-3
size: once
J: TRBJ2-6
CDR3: CAISEDISSGANVLTF
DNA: TGTGCCATCAGTGAGGACATCAGCTCTGGGGCCAACGTCCTGACTTTC

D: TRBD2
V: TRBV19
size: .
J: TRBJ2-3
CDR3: CASRRLAGAVTDTQYF
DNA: TGTGCCAGTAGAAGACTAGCGGGGGCGGTCACAGATACGCAGTATTTT

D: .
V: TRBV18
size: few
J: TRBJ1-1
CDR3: CASSPLQGRNTEAFF
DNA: TGTGCCAGCTCACCCTTGCAGGGCAGGAACACTGAAGCTTTCTTT

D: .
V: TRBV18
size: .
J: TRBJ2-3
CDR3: CASSLTDTDTQYF
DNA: TGTGCCAGCTCATTGACTGACACAGATACGCAGTATTTT

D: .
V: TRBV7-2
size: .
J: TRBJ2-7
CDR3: CASSSYSRLPYEQYF
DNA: TGTGCCAGCAGCTCATACTCCCGTTTGCCCTACGAGCAGTACTTC

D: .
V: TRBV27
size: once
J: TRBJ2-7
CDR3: CASSPPGGYYEQYF
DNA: TGTGCCAGCAGTCCACCCGGGGGTTACTACGAGCAGTACTTC

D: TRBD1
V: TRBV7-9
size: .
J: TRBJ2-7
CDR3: CASSSTAGTAGYEQYF
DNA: TGTGCCAGCAGCTCTACTGCCGGGACAGCAGGGTACGAGCAGTACTTC

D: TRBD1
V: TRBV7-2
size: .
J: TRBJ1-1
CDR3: CASSPPGQGAKGMAFF
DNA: TGTGCCAGCAGCCCCCCGGGACAGGGGGCGAAGGGCATGGCTTTCTTT

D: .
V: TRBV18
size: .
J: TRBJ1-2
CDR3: CASSPDTGGYTF
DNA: TGTGCCAGCTCACCCGACACTGGGGGCTACACCTTC

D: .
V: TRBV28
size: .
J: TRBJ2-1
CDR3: CASSFVRGRNEQFF
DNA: TGTGCCAGCAGTTTTGTCCGAGGCCGCAATGAGCAGTTCTTC

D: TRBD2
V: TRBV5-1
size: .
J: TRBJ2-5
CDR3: CASSLVGTNRETQYF
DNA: TGCGCCAGCAGCTTGGTGGGGACTAACCGGGAGACCCAGTACTTC

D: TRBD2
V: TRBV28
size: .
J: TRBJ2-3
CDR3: CASSLYTGLAGPKNGETDTQYF
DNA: TGTGCCAGCAGTTTATATACAGGACTAGCGGGTCCAAAGAACGGGGAAACAGATACGCAGTATTTT

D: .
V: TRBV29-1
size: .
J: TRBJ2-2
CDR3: CSVEGGSGTGELFF
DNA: TGCAGCGTTGAGGGGGGAAGTGGCACCGGGGAGCTGTTTTTT

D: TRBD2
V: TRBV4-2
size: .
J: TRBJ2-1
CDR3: CASSPLAGTNEQFF
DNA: TGTGCCAGCAGCCCGCTAGCGGGGACTAATGAGCAGTTCTTC

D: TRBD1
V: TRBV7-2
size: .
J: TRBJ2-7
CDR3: CASSPWTGASYEQYF
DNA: TGTGCCAGCAGCCCCTGGACAGGGGCCTCCTACGAGCAGTACTTC

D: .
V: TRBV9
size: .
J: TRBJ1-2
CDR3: CASSVTGRRGYGYTF
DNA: TGTGCCAGCAGCGTTACGGGGAGGCGGGGATATGGCTACACCTTC

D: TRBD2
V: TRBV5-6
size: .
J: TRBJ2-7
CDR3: CASSSGLAKGEQYF
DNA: TGTGCCAGCAGCTCGGGACTAGCGAAAGGGGAGCAGTACTTC

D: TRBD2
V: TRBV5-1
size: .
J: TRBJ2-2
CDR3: CASTGGGLAGTGELFF
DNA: TGCGCCAGCACCGGAGGAGGACTAGCGGGGACCGGGGAGCTGTTTTTT